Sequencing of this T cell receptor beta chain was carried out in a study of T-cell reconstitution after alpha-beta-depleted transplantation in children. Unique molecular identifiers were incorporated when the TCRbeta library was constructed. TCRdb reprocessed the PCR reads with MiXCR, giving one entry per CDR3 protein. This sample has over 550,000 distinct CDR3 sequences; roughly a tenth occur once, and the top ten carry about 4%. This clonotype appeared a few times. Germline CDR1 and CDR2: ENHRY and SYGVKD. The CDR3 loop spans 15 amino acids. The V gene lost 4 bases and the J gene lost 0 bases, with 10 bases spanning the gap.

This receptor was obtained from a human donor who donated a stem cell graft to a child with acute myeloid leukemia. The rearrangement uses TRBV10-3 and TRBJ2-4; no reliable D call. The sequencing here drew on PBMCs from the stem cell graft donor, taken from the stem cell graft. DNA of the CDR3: TGTGCCATCAGTGTAGGGAATTTAGCCAAAAACATTCAGTACTTC. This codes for CAISVGNLAKNIQYF.